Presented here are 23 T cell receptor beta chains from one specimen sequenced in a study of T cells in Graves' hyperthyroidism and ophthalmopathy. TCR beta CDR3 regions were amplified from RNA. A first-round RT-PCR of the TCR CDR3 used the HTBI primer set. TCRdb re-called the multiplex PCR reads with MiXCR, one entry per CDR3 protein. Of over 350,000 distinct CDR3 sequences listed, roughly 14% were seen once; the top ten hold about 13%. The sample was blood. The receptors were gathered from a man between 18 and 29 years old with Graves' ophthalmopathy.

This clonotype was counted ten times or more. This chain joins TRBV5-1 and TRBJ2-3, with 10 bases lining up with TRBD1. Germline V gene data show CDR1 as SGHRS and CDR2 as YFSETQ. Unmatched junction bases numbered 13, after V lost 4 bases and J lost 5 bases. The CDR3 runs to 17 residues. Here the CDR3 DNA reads TGCGCCAGCAGCCCTCTAGGACAGGGGGGTGAGATAGATACGCAGTATTTT. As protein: CASSPLGQGGEIDTQYF.

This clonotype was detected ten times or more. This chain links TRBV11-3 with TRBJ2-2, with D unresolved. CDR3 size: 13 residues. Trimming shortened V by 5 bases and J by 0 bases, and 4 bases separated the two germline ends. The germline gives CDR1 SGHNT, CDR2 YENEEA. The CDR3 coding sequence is TGTGCCAGCAGCACAACGAACACCGGGGAGCTGTTTTTT. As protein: CASSTTNTGELFF.

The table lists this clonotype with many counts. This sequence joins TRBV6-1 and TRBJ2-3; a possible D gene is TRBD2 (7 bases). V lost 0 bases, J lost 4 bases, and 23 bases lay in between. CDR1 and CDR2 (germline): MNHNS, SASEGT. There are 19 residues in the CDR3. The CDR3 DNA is TGTGCCAGCAGTGAAGCAGGGGGAGGGCAGGGTGTTTATCCAGATACGCAGTATTTT. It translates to CASSEAGGGQGVYPDTQYF.

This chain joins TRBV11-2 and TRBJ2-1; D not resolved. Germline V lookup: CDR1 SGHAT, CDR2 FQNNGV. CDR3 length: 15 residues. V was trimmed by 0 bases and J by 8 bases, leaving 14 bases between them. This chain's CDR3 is CASSLDIESFYEQFF. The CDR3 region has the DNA TGTGCCAGCAGCTTAGACATAGAGAGCTTTTATGAGCAGTTCTTC.

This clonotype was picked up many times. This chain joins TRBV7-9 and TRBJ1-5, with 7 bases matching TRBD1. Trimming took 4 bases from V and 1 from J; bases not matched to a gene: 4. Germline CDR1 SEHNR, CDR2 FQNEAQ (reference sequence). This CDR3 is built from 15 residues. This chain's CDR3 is CASSSGTASNQPQHF. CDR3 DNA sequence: TGTGCCAGCAGCTCCGGGACAGCCAGCAATCAGCCCCAGCATTTT.

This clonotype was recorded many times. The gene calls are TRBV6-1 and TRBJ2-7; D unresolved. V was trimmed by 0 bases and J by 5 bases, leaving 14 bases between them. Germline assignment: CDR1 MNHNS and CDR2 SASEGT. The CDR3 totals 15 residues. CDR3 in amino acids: CASSEAPDPSDEQYF. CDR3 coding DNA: TGTGCCAGCAGTGAAGCCCCGGACCCATCAGACGAGCAGTACTTC.

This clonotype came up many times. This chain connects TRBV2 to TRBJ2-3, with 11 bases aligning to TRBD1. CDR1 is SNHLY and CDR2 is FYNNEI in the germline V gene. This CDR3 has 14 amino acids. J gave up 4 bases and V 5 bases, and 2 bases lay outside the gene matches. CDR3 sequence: CASSRDRGADTQYF. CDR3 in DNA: TGTGCCAGCAGTCGGGACAGGGGGGCAGATACGCAGTATTTT. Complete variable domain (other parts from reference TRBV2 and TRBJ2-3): EPEVTQTPSHQVTQMGQEVILRCVPISNHLYFYWYRQILGQKVEFLVSFYNNEISEKSEIFDDQFSVERPDGSNFTLKIRSTKLEDSAMYFCASSRDRGADTQYFGPGTRLTVL.

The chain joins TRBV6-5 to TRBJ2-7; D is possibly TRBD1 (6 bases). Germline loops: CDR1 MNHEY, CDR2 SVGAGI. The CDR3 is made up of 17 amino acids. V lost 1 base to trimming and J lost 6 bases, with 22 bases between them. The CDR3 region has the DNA TGTGCCAGCAGTTACTGGAGTTACTCAGGGATAGGGGGCGAGCAGTACTTC. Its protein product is CASSYWSYSGIGGEQYF.

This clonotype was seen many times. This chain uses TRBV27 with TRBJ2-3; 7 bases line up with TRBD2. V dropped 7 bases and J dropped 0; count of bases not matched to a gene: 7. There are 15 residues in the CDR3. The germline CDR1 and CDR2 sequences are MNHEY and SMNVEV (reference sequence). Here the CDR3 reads CASNPFGGSTDTQYF. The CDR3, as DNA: TGTGCCAGCAACCCATTCGGGGGGAGCACAGATACGCAGTATTTT.

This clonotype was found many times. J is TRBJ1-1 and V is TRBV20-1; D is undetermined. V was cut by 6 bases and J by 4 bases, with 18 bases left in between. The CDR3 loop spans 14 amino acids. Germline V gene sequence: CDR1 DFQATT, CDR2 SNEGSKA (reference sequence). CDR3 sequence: CSAKARVDGTEAFF. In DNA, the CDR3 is TGCAGTGCAAAAGCACGGGTAGATGGCACTGAAGCTTTCTTT.

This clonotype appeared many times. The CDR3 reads CASRFVQGTEAFF. The CDR3 nucleotides are TGTGCCAGCAGATTTGTACAGGGCACTGAAGCTTTCTTT. The genes are TRBV2 and TRBJ1-1; TRBD1 might be the D (6 bases). The CDR3 spans 13 residues. From germline, CDR1 is SNHLY and CDR2 FYNNEI. V was cut by 6 bases and J by 4 bases, with 12 bases left in between.

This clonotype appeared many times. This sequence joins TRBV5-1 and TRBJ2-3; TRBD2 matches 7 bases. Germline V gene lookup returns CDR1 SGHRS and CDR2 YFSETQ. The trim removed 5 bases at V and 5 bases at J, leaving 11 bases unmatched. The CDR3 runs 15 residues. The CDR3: CASRTLTGGQDTQYF. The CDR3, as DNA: TGCGCCAGCAGGACCCTCACGGGAGGTCAAGATACGCAGTATTTT.

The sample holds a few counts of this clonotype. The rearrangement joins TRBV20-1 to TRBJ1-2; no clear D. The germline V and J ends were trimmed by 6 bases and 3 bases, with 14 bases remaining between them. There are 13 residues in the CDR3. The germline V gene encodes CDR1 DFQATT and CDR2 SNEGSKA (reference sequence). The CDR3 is CSATRETYYGYTF. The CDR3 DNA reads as TGCAGTGCCACACGGGAGACCTACTATGGCTACACCTTC.

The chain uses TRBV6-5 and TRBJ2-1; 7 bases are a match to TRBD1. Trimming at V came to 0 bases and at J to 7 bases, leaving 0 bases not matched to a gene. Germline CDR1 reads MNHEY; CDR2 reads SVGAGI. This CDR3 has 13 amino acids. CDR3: CASSYSRGNEQFF. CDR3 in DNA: TGTGCCAGCAGTTACTCCAGGGGGAATGAGCAGTTCTTC.

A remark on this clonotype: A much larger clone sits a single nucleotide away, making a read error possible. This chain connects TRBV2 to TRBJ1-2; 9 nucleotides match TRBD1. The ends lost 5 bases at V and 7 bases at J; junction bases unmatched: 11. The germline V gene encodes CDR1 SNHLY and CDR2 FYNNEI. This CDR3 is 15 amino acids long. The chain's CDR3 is CASSPGTGIELGYTF. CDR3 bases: TGTGCCAGCAGTCCCGGGACAGGGATCGAGCTTGGCTACACCTTC.

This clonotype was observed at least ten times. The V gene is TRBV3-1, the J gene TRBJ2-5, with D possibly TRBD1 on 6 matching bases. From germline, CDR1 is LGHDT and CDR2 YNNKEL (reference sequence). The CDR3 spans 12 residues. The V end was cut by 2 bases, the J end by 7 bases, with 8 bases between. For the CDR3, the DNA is TGTGCCAGCAGCCAACCACAGGGGACCCAGTACTTC. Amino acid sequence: CASSQPQGTQYF.

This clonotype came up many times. CDR3 DNA sequence: TGTGCCAGCAGTCCGAGGGCAGGCCACACCGGGGAGCTGTTTTTT. Translated, it gives CASSPRAGHTGELFF. The V and J genes are TRBV27 and TRBJ2-2, with D possibly matching TRBD2 (5 bases). The CDR3 has 15 amino acids. Between the trimmed V and J ends, which lost 5 bases and 3 bases, there was a span of 13 bases. Germline CDR1 reads MNHEY; CDR2 reads SMNVEV (reference sequence).

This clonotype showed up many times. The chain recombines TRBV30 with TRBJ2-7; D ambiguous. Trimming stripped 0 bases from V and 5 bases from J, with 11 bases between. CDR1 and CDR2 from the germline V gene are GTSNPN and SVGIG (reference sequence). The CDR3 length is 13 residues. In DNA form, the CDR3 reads TGTGCCTGGAGTGTAGGTTGGAGCAACGAGCAGTACTTC. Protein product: CAWSVGWSNEQYF.

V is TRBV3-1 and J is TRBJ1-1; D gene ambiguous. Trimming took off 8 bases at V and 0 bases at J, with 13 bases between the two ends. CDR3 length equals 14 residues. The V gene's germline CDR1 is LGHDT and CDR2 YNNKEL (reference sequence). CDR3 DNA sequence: TGTGCCAGCCTCCTAAGCGGGGTGAACACTGAAGCTTTCTTT. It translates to CASLLSGVNTEAFF.

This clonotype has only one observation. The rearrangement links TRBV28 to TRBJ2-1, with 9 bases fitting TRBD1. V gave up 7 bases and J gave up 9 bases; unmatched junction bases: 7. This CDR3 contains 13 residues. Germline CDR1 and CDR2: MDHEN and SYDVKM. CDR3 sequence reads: CASTQQGAVEQFF. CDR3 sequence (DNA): TGTGCCAGCACCCAACAGGGGGCGGTTGAGCAGTTCTTC.

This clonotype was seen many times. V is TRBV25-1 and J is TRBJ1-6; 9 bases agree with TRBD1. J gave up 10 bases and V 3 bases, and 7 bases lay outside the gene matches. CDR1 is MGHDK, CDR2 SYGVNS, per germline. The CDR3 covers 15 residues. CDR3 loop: CASSEDRGFWSPLHF. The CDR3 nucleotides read TGTGCCAGCAGTGAGGACAGGGGATTTTGGTCACCCCTCCACTTT. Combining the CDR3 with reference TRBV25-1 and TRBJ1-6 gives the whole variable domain EADIYQTPRYLVIGTGKKITLECSQTMGHDKMYWYQQDPGMELHLIHYSYGVNSTEKGDLSSESTVSRIRTEHFPLTLESARPSHTSQYLCASSEDRGFWSPLHFGNGTRLTVT.

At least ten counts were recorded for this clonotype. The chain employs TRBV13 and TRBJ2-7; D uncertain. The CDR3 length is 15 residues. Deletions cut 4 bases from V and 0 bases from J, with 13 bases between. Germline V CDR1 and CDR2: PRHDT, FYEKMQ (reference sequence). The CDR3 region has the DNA TGTGCCAGCAGCTCTACGGACCCTCGCTCCTACGAGCAGTACTTC. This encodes CASSSTDPRSYEQYF.

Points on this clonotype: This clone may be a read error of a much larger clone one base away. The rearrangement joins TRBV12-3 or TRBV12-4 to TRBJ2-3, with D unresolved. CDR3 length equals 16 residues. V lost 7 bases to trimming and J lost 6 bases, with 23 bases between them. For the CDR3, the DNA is TGTGCCAGCAAGTCTAGGCGCGCAGGTACCCCGGATACGCAGTATTTT. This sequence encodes CASKSRRAGTPDTQYF.